Sequencing of this T cell receptor (beta chain) was carried out in a study of blood T cell repertoires in COVID-19. On the study more broadly: The origin of the acute and convalescent COVID-19 samples was the United States, Italy and Spain. The cDNA or gDNA used as material had been derived from T cells, B-cell-depleted T cells, or PBMCs.

In the study's own analysis: Amplifying reference gene primers gave estimates of nucleated cell counts. Sequenced by immunoSEQ multiplex PCR; TCRdb stores in-frame clones only, minus some. V and J calls and clone size are those listed in that table; D and trimming were worked out from the DNA. The repertoire consists of roughly 200,000 clones, with 79% occurring once and the leading ten covering 5.5% to 7%. The V gene lost 5 bases and the J gene lost 0 bases, with 11 bases spanning the gap. Per germline, CDR1 SEHNR and CDR2 FQNEAQ (reference sequence). This CDR3 is built from 15 residues. The sequence derives from a woman between 40 and 55 years old with COVID-19, enrolled during active disease. Material: peripheral blood. The V call is TRBV7-9, the J call TRBJ1-3; TRBD1 might be the D (5 bases). The CDR3 DNA is TGTGCCAGCAGCAGGGACGCACACTCTGGAAACACCATATATTTT. It is translated as CASSRDAHSGNTIYF.